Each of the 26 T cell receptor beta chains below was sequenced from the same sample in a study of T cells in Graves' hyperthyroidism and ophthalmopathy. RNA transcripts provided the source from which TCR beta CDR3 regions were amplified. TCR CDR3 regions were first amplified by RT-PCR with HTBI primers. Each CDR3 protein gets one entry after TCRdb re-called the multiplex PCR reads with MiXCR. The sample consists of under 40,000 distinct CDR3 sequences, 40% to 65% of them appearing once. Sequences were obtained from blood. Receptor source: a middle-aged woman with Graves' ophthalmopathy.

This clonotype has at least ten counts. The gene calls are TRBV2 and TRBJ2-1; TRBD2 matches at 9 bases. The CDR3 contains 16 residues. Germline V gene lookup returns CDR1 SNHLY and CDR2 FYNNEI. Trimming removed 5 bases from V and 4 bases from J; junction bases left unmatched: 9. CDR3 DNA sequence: TGTGCCAGCAGTCTTAAGACTAGCGGAATTTACAATGAGCAGTTCTTC. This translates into CASSLKTSGIYNEQFF.

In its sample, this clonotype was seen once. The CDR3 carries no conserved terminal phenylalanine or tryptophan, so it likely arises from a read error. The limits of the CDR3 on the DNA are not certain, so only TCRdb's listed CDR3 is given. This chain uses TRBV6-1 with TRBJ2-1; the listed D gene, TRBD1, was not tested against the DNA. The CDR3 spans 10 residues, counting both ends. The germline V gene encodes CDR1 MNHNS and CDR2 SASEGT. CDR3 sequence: CASKKGAVDT.

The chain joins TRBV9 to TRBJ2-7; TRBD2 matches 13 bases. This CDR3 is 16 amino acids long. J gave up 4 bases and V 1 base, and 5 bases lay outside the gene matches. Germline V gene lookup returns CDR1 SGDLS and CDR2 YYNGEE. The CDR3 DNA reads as TGTGCCAGCAGCGTACAGGGACTAGCGGGATCGTACGAGCAGTACTTC. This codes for CASSVQGLAGSYEQYF.

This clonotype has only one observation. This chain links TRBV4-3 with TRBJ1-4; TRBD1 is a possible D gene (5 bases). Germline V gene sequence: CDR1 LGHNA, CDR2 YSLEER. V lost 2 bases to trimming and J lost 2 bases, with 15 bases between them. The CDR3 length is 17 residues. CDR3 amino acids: CASSQPLEGRTNEKLFF. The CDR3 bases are TGCGCCAGCAGCCAACCCTTAGAGGGGCGGACTAATGAAAAACTGTTTTTT.

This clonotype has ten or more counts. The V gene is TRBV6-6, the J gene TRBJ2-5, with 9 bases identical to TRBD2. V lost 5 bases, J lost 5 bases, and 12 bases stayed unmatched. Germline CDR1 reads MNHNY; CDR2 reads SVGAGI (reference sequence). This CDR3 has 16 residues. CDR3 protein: CASSLLGRGGRETQYF. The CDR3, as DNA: TGTGCCAGCAGTCTCCTAGGGCGGGGGGGCCGTGAGACCCAGTACTTC.

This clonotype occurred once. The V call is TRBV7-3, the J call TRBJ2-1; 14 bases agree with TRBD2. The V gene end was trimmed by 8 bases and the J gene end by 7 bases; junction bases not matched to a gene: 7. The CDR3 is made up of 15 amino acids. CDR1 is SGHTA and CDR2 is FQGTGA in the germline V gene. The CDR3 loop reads CASAAGLAGENEQFF. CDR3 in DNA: TGTGCCAGCGCCGCGGGACTAGCGGGGGAGAATGAGCAGTTCTTC.

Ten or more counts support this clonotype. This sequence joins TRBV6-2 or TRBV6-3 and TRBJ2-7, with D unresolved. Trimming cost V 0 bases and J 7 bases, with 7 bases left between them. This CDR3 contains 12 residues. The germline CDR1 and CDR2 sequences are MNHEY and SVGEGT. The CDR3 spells CASSYSDVEQYF. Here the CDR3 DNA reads TGTGCCAGCAGTTACTCCGACGTAGAGCAGTACTTC.

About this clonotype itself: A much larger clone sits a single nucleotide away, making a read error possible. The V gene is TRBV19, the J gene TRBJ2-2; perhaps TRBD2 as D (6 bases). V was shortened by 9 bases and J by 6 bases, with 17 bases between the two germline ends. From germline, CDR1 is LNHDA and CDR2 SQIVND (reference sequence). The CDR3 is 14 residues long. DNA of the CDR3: TGTGCCAGCAGTTTCGGCGGGACGGCCGGGGAGCTGTTTTTT. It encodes CASSFGGTAGELFF.

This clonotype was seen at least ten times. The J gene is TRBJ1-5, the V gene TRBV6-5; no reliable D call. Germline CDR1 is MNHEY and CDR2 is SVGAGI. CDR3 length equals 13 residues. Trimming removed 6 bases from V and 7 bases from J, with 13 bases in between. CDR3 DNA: TGTGCCAGCAGGGAGACGCTGAGGCAGCCCCAGCATTTT. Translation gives CASRETLRQPQHF.

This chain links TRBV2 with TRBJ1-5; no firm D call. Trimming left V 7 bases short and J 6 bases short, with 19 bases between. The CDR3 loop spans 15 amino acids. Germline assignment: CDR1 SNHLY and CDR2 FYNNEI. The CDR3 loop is CASIKSGRVGQPQHF. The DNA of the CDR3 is TGTGCCAGCATCAAATCGGGGAGAGTGGGTCAGCCCCAGCATTTT.

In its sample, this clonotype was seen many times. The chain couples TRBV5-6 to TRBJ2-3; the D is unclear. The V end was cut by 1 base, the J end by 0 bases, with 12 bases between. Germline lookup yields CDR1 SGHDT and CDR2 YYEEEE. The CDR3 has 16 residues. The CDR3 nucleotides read TGTGCCAGCAGCTTGCCCGGTACTCTCAGCACAGATACGCAGTATTTT. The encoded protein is CASSLPGTLSTDTQYF.

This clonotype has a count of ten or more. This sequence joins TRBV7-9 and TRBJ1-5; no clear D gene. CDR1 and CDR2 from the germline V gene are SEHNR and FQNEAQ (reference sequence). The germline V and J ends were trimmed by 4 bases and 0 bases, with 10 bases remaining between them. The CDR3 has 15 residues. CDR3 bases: TGTGCCAGCAGCTCCGACGTTTATAGCAATCAGCCCCAGCATTTT. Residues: CASSSDVYSNQPQHF.

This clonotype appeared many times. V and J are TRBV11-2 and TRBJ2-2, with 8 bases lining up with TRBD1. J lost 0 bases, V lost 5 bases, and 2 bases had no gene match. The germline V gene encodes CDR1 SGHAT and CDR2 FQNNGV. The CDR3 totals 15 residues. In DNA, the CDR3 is TGTGCCAGCAGCCCGGACAGGGCGAACACCGGGGAGCTGTTTTTT. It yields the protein CASSPDRANTGELFF.

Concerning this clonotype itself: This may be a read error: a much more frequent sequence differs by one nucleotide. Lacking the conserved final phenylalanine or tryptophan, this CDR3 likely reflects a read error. CDR3 in amino acids: CASSELAGGPDTQYS. CDR3 nucleotide sequence: TGTGCCAGCAGTGAACTAGCGGGGGGGCCAGATACGCAGTATTCT. The rearrangement links TRBV6-1 to TRBJ2-3; TRBD2 matches 12 bases. With 2 bases clipped from V and 4 bases from J, the junction kept 1 base outside the gene matches. Germline V CDR1 and CDR2: MNHNS, SASEGT. The CDR3 is made up of 15 amino acids.

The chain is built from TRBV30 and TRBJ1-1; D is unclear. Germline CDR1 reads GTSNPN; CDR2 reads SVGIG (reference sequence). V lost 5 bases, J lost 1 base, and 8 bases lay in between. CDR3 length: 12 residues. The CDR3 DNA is TGTGCCTGGGGTGACGGGAACACTGAAGCTTTCTTT. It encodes CAWGDGNTEAFF.

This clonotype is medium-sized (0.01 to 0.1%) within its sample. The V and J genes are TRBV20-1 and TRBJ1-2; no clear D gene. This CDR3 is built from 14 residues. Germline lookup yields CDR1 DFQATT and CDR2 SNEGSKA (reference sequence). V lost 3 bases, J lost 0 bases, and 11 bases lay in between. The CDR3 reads CSASLPGTNYGYTF. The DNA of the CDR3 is TGCAGTGCTAGTCTTCCCGGAACTAACTATGGCTACACCTTC.

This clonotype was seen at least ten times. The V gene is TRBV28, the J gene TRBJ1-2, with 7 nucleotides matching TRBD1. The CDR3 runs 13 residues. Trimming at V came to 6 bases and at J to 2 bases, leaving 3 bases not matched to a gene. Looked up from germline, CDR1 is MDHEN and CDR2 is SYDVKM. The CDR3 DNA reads TGTGCCAGCAGCAGGGGACAGAACTATGGCTACACCTTC. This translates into CASSRGQNYGYTF.

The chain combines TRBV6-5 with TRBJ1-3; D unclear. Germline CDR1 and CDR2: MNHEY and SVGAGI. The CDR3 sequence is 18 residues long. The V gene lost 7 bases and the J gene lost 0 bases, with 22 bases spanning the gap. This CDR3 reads CASKRFRAWGFSGNTIYF. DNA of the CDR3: TGTGCCAGCAAGAGATTCCGGGCCTGGGGATTCTCTGGAAACACCATATATTTT.

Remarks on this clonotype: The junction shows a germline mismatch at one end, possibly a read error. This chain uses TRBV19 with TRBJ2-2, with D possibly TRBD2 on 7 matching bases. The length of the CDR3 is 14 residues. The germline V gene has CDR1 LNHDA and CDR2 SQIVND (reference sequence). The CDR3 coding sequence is TGTGCCAGTAGTACCCGGGGAGGGTCCGGGGGGCTGTTCTTT. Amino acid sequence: CASSTRGGSGGLFF.

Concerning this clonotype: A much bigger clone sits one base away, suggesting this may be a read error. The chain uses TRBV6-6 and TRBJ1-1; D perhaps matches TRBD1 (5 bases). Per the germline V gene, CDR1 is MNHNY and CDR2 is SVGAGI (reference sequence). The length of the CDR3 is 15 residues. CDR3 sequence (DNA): TGTGCCAGCAGTCTAACCGACCGAATGGACACTGAAGCTTGCTTT. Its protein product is CASSLTDRMDTEACF.

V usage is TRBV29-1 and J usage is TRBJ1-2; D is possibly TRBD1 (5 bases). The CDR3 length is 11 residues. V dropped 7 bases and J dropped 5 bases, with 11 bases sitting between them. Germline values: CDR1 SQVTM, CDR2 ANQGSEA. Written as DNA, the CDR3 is TGCAGCGCCGGGACCCGGTATGGCTACACCTTC. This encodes CSAGTRYGYTF.

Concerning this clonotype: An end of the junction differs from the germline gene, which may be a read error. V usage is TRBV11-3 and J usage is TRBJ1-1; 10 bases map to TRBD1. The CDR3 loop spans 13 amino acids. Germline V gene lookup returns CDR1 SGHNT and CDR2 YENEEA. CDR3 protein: CASSGQGDTEAFF. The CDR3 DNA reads TGTGCCAGCAGTGGACAGGGGGACACGGAAGCTTTCTTT.

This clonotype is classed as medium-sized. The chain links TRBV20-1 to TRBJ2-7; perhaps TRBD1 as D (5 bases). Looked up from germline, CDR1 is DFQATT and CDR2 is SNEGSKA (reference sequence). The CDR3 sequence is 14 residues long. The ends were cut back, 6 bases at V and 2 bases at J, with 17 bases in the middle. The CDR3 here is CSALGTQGTYEQYF. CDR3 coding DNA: TGCAGTGCCTTGGGTACGCAGGGAACCTACGAGCAGTACTTC.

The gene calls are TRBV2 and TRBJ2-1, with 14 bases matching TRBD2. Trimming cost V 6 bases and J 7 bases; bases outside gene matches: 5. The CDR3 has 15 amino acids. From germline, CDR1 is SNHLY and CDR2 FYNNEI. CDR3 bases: TGTGCCAGCAGACGCAGACTAGCGGGGGGGAATGAGCAGTTCTTC. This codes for CASRRRLAGGNEQFF.

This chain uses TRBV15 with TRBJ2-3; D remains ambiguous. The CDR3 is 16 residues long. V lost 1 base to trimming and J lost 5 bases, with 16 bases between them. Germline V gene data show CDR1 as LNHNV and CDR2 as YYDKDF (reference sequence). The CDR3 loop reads CATSRGVVLGKDTQYF. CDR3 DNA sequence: TGTGCCACCAGCAGAGGGGTAGTCTTGGGGAAAGATACGCAGTATTTT.

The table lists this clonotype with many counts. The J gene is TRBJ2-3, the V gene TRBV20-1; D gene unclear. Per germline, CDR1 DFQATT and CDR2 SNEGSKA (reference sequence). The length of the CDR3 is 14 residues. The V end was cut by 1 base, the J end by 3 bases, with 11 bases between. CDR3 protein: CSARVAARTDTQYF. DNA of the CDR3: TGCAGTGCTAGAGTCGCGGCTAGGACAGATACGCAGTATTTT.